This passage covers 29 T cell receptor beta chains from one sample sequenced in a study of persistence of HIV-infected CD4 T cells. An overlapping HIV-1 Gag peptide pool stimulated these cells at roughly 1 ug/peptide/mL. CD40L/CD69 double-negative CD45RO-high memory CD4+ T cells were collected. The libraries were made with immunoSEQ version 4 in survey mode. Some clones are missing from TCRdb's copy, which holds only in-frame ones; the method was immunoSEQ multiplex PCR. This sample yields about 36,000 clones, of which about 85% are seen a single time; approximately 5.4% belongs to the top ten. Antigen specificity for these receptors is unknown. Here the sequenced sample was cultured CD4+ T cells from PBMCs, taken from a patient who received antiretroviral therapy. These receptors were taken from an adult with HIV. The donor label of this sample is uncertain.

A few counts support this clone. The rearrangement joins TRBV5-4 to TRBJ1-2; TRBD1 matches at 7 bases. V shed 3 bases, J shed 1 base, and the junction held 6 bases outside the gene matches. The CDR3 spans 15 residues. The germline gives CDR1 SGHNT, CDR2 YYREEE (reference sequence). CDR3 loop: CASSSENRGNYGYTF. The CDR3 bases are TGTGCCAGCAGCTCGGAGAACAGGGGTAACTATGGCTACACCTTC.

Note on this clone: An end of the junction differs from the germline gene, which may be a read error. The chain has TRBV28 and TRBJ2-2; the match to TRBD2 covers 12 bases. This CDR3 spans 17 amino acids. Germline CDR1 reads MDHEN; CDR2 reads SYDVKM. For the CDR3, the DNA is TGTGCCGGCAGCCTGGAGGGACTAGCGGGTCGCACCGGGGAGCTGTTTTTT. Translated: CAGSLEGLAGRTGELFF.

The chain combines TRBV27 with TRBJ1-5; TRBD1 might be the D (6 bases). This CDR3 contains 14 residues. In germline, CDR1 is MNHEY, CDR2 SMNVEV (reference sequence). Trimming stripped 4 bases from V and 2 bases from J, with 9 bases between. The CDR3 nucleotides read TGTGCCAGCAGTTCCCACAGGGGCAATCAGCCCCAGCATTTT. It encodes CASSSHRGNQPQHF.

The J gene is TRBJ1-6, the V gene TRBV4-1; D is unresolved. Per the germline V gene, CDR1 is MGHRA and CDR2 is YSYEKL. The germline V and J ends were trimmed by 3 bases and 10 bases, with 19 bases remaining between them. CDR3 size: 16 residues. CDR3 in DNA: TGCGCCAGCAGCCAGGACGCATTCGGTTCTGGGTCACCCCTCCACTTT. The encoded protein is CASSQDAFGSGSPLHF.

For this clone: Other DNA sequences in this sample translate to the same CDR3. This chain joins TRBV7-9 and TRBJ2-3; TRBD2 agrees at 10 bases. The V segment lost 3 bases and the J segment 2 bases; nucleotides outside the gene matches: 8. The germline V gene has CDR1 SEHNR and CDR2 FQNEAQ (reference sequence). CDR3 length equals 17 residues. The DNA of the CDR3 is TGTGCCAGCAGCTTTATCTCCCTAGCGGGGGACACAGATACGCAGTATTTT. This translates into CASSFISLAGDTDTQYF. Together with reference TRBV7-9 and TRBJ2-3, the CDR3 gives the full variable domain: DTGVSQNPRHKITKRGQNVTFRCDPISEHNRLYWYRQTLGQGPEFLTYFQNEAQLEKSRLLSDRFSAERPKGSFSTLEIQRTEQGDSAMYLCASSFISLAGDTDTQYFGPGTRLTVL.

V gene TRBV6-5 combines with J gene TRBJ1-1; TRBD1 is a possible D gene (5 bases). Germline V lookup: CDR1 MNHEY, CDR2 SVGAGI. The CDR3 has 12 amino acids. V lost 6 bases and J 8 bases, leaving 13 bases between the germline ends. CDR3 sequence reads: CASRISGKEAFF. The CDR3 coding sequence is TGTGCCAGCAGGATCTCAGGGAAAGAAGCTTTCTTT.

The DNA of the CDR3 is TGTGCCACAGCCGCCAGGACAGGGGAAAGCAATGAGCAGTTCTTC. Translating it yields CATAARTGESNEQFF. This chain links TRBV24-1 with TRBJ2-1; 9 nucleotides line up with TRBD1. Germline V gene lookup returns CDR1 KGHDR and CDR2 SFDVKD. J was trimmed by 6 bases and V by 10 bases; bases with no gene match: 12. The CDR3 consists of 15 residues.

The gene calls are TRBV28 and TRBJ2-1; 10 positions match TRBD1. The V gene's germline CDR1 is MDHEN and CDR2 SYDVKM. V lost 10 bases to trimming and J lost 2 bases; unmatched junction nucleotides: 5. The CDR3 has 14 amino acids. The CDR3 DNA reads TGTGCCATCAGGGACAGGGGACCCTACAATGAGCAGTTCTTC. Protein sequence: CAIRDRGPYNEQFF.

The V call is TRBV29-1, the J call TRBJ1-3, with 8 bases lining up with TRBD1. This CDR3 contains 18 residues. The germline gives CDR1 SQVTM, CDR2 ANQGSEA. The trim removed 3 bases at V and 2 bases at J, leaving 15 bases unmatched. The CDR3 loop reads CSVDPSGLGQGTGNTIYF. The CDR3 region has the DNA TGCAGCGTTGATCCCTCGGGACTCGGACAGGGTACTGGAAACACCATATATTTT.

The count of this clone is one. The chain has TRBV9 and TRBJ1-3; D remains unclear. This CDR3 contains 13 residues. Germline CDR1 reads SGDLS; CDR2 reads YYNGEE. Trimming removed 4 bases from V and 0 bases from J, with 5 bases in between. CDR3 in DNA: TGTGCCAGCAGCTTAGGCTCTGGAAACACCATATATTTT. It codes for CASSLGSGNTIYF.

This chain connects TRBV19 to TRBJ1-3; D remains unclear. Trimming took off 5 bases at V and 3 bases at J, with 8 bases between the two ends. Germline-derived CDR1 and CDR2 are LNHDA and SQIVND (reference sequence). The CDR3 spans 13 residues. The CDR3 region has the DNA TGTGCCAGTAGTCAGTCGGGTGGAAACACCATATATTTT. This gives the protein CASSQSGGNTIYF.

This clone was observed once. This chain connects TRBV9 to TRBJ2-3; a weak D match, TRBD2 (5 bases). The CDR3 covers 14 residues. V was cut by 2 bases and J by 4 bases, with 11 bases left in between. Looked up from germline, CDR1 is SGDLS and CDR2 is YYNGEE. The CDR3 region is CASSVRGLADTQYF. The CDR3 DNA reads as TGTGCCAGCAGCGTTCGAGGGTTGGCAGATACGCAGTATTTT.

V and J are TRBV7-9 and TRBJ1-1; D remains unclear. The ends were cut back, 3 bases at V and 2 bases at J, with 10 bases in the middle. The germline V gene has CDR1 SEHNR and CDR2 FQNEAQ (reference sequence). The CDR3 is 14 residues long. The CDR3 DNA follows: TGTGCCAGCAGCTTCGGAATGGGAAACACTGAAGCTTTCTTT. The encoded protein is CASSFGMGNTEAFF. Complete variable domain (other parts from reference TRBV7-9 and TRBJ1-1): DTGVSQNPRHKITKRGQNVTFRCDPISEHNRLYWYRQTLGQGPEFLTYFQNEAQLEKSRLLSDRFSAERPKGSFSTLEIQRTEQGDSAMYLCASSFGMGNTEAFFGQGTRLTVV.

The genes are TRBV5-7 and TRBJ1-1; TRBD1 might be the D (5 bases). TRBV5-7 is sorted into the ORF group, with uncertain function. Trimming took 7 bases from V and 0 from J, leaving 10 bases between them. This CDR3 region has 13 residues. The CDR3 nucleotides are TGTGCCAGCGGACAACTTATGAACACTGAAGCTTTCTTT. Translation gives CASGQLMNTEAFF.

This clone was seen only once. The chain uses TRBV3-1 (or the pseudogene TRBV3-2) and TRBJ1-1; TRBD1 aligns across 7 bases. This CDR3 spans 16 amino acids. The V gene end was trimmed by 1 base and the J gene end by 5 bases; junction bases not matched to a gene: 10. The germline CDR1 and CDR2 sequences are LGHDT and YNNKEL (reference sequence). The CDR3 region is CASSQGSWDRRTEAFF. CDR3 DNA sequence: TGTGCCAGCAGCCAAGGTAGTTGGGACAGACGAACTGAAGCTTTCTTT.

The V gene is TRBV5-5, the J gene TRBJ1-4, with D hard to call. Trimming cost V 0 bases and J 7 bases, with 16 bases left between them. The CDR3 covers 16 residues. The germline CDR1 and CDR2 sequences are SGHKS and YYEKEE (reference sequence). CDR3 coding DNA: TGTGCCAGCAGCTTGGGGAGCCAAAGGCAAACTGAAAAACTGTTTTTT. Its protein is CASSLGSQRQTEKLFF.

V and J are TRBV6-1 and TRBJ1-4; no reliable D call. The CDR3 extends over 14 amino acids. Germline V gives CDR1 MNHNS, CDR2 SASEGT. Trimming took 3 bases from V and 7 from J, leaving 12 bases between them. CDR3 amino acids: CASSDAPLGEKLFF. The CDR3 DNA is TGTGCCAGCAGTGATGCGCCATTGGGTGAAAAACTGTTTTTT.

The chain combines TRBV20-1 with TRBJ1-1, with a weak D call TRBD1 (5 bases). This CDR3 spans 12 amino acids. In germline, CDR1 is DFQATT, CDR2 SNEGSKA (reference sequence). Trimming took 3 bases from V and 1 from J, leaving 6 bases between them. CDR3 in amino acids: CSASRGNTEAFF. CDR3 DNA sequence: TGCAGTGCTAGTAGGGGGAACACTGAAGCTTTCTTT.

The chain carries TRBV7-8 and TRBJ2-3; D is perhaps TRBD2 (5 bases). There are 14 residues in the CDR3. Germline-derived CDR1 and CDR2 are SGHVS and FQNEAQ. Trimming removed 2 bases from V and 4 bases from J, with 10 bases in between. CDR3 in amino acids: CASSLTLASDTQYF. The CDR3 region has the DNA TGTGCCAGCAGCTTAACCCTAGCATCAGATACGCAGTATTTT. Looking up the rest from reference TRBV7-8 and TRBJ2-3 gives the full variable domain: GAGVSQSPRYKVAKRGQDVALRCDPISGHVSLFWYQQALGQGPEFLTYFQNEAQLDKSGLPSDRFFAERPEGSVSTLKIQRTQQEDSAVYLCASSLTLASDTQYFGPGTRLTVL.

The chain combines TRBV9 with TRBJ2-1; either TRBD1 or TRBD2 may supply D (5 bases each). The CDR3 totals 14 residues. CDR1 and CDR2 from the germline V gene are SGDLS and YYNGEE. Trimming pared 7 bases from V and 10 bases from J, leaving 21 bases between. CDR3 in DNA: TGTGCCAGCTCGTCCGGGGCTGGAGCCATGGAGCAGTTCTTC. It codes for CASSSGAGAMEQFF.

This clone was found once. This sequence joins TRBV6-5 and TRBJ2-7; perhaps TRBD1 as D (5 bases). The V end lost 5 bases, the J end lost 3 bases, and 8 bases lay between the germline ends. The CDR3 has 12 amino acids. Germline CDR1 and CDR2: MNHEY and SVGAGI. CDR3 residues: CASSQTDYEQYF. CDR3 nucleotides: TGTGCCAGCAGTCAGACAGACTACGAGCAGTACTTC.

This chain links TRBV5-1 with TRBJ2-2; D possibly corresponds to TRBD2 (5 bases). The germline V gene encodes CDR1 SGHRS and CDR2 YFSETQ. V was pared by 0 bases and J by 5 bases, with 14 bases between. CDR3 length equals 16 residues. The CDR3 reads CASSLEGAVRTGELFF. CDR3 coding DNA: TGCGCCAGCAGCTTGGAGGGAGCGGTACGGACCGGGGAGCTGTTTTTT.

The chain has TRBV10-3 and TRBJ1-6; 9 bases agree with TRBD1. V gave up 5 bases and J gave up 9 bases; unmatched junction bases: 8. CDR1 is ENHRY and CDR2 is SYGVKD in the germline V gene. The CDR3 is made up of 15 amino acids. Here the CDR3 reads CAISTDRGEGSPLHF. The CDR3 DNA is TGTGCCATCAGTACGGACAGGGGAGAGGGTTCACCCCTCCACTTT.

The table lists this clone with a few counts. The genes are TRBV7-9 and TRBJ2-1, with 9 bases aligning to TRBD2. Trimming removed 4 bases from V and 7 bases from J; junction bases left unmatched: 14. CDR3 length equals 17 residues. Germline V CDR1 and CDR2: SEHNR, FQNEAQ (reference sequence). The CDR3: CASSSGASGVKRNEQFF. DNA of the CDR3: TGTGCCAGCAGCTCCGGAGCTAGCGGGGTCAAAAGGAATGAGCAGTTCTTC. Full variable domain (rest looked up from reference TRBV7-9 and TRBJ2-1): DTGVSQNPRHKITKRGQNVTFRCDPISEHNRLYWYRQTLGQGPEFLTYFQNEAQLEKSRLLSDRFSAERPKGSFSTLEIQRTEQGDSAMYLCASSSGASGVKRNEQFFGPGTRLTVL.

This chain joins TRBV4-2 and TRBJ2-1, with 15 bases that match TRBD2. Germline V CDR1 and CDR2: LGHNA, YNFKEQ. The ends lost 0 bases at V and 7 bases at J; junction bases unmatched: 1. This CDR3 region has 16 residues. The CDR3 DNA reads as TGTGCCAGCAGCCAAGAGGGACTAGCGGGGGGTAATGAGCAGTTCTTC. Protein product: CASSQEGLAGGNEQFF.

The chain uses TRBV7-9 and TRBJ2-3, with 8 bases matching TRBD1. The CDR3 covers 16 residues. CDR1 SEHNR and CDR2 FQNEAQ come from the germline V gene (reference sequence). Losses at the gene ends were 1 base for V and 4 bases for J; bases not matched to a gene: 7. CDR3 coding DNA: TGTGCCAGCAGCTTAGGTGTGACAGGGGTCCCAGATACGCAGTATTTT. Protein product: CASSLGVTGVPDTQYF.

This rearrangement joins TRBV6-5 to TRBJ2-1; the D gene could be TRBD1 or TRBD2 (5 bases each). CDR3 length equals 14 residues. CDR1 and CDR2 (germline): MNHEY, SVGAGI. The V gene lost 8 bases and the J gene lost 0 bases, with 11 bases spanning the gap. CDR3 region: CASLRGPSYNEQFF. The CDR3, as DNA: TGTGCCAGCCTAAGGGGACCCTCCTACAATGAGCAGTTCTTC.

The chain links TRBV27 to TRBJ2-2; D is ambiguous. V was pared by 1 base and J by 6 bases, with 6 bases between. Germline V gives CDR1 MNHEY, CDR2 SMNVEV (reference sequence). The CDR3 runs 13 residues. This chain's CDR3 is CASSLFYSGELFF. The DNA for the CDR3 is TGTGCCAGCAGTTTATTTTATTCCGGGGAGCTGTTTTTT.

J is TRBJ1-6 and V is TRBV18; D is undetermined. The ends were cut back, 1 base at V and 8 bases at J, with 6 bases in the middle. CDR1 and CDR2 (germline): KGHSH, LQKENI. This CDR3 has 13 amino acids. CDR3 DNA: TGTGCCAGCTCACCACTCGCGGATTCACCCCTCCACTTT. Its translation: CASSPLADSPLHF.